This T cell receptor (beta chain) was captured in a study of CD8+CD57+ T cells in acquired aplastic anemia (dated 2018 in TCRdb). In terms of the full investigation: On average, sorted CD4+ and CD8+ cells yielded 3.2 ug of extracted DNA, with a range of roughly 0.17 to 27.4 ug. Healthy donor samples averaged roughly 9.9 million reads for CD4+ and 11 million to 14 million for CD8+ cells.

Profiling of TCR beta VDJ combinations and CDR3 sequences used genomic DNA as the template. An Illumina HiSeq 2000 was the platform used for TCR repertoire sequencing. Per the authors' processing: TRBV/TRBJ rearrangement plots, CDR3 size and DJ length profiles, and Simpson's diversity index were used to assess repertoires. Whichever DNA sequence was most abundant in the deep sequencing data was defined as the immunodominant clone. CDR3 amino acid sequences were screened for sharing across subjects and were compared with published repertoires and the VDJdb database. Using fastp trimming at Q25 and MiXCR clonotype assembly, TCRdb reanalyzed the public sequencing data and kept in-frame beta chains. All rows with the same CDR3 protein become a single entry with the most common DNA and genes. Here the V and J calls rest on TCRdb's processing, not on the authors' analysis. A total of 150,000 to 200,000 distinct CDR3 sequences appear in this sample, under 75% of them only once. The leading ten clones occupy roughly 44% of the sample.

Here is what the overall study found, with its caveats: Around 30 CD8+ CDR3 sequences were found in both patients and controls but appeared to be highly expressed in patients and within the immunodominant clones of the patients. No significant difference in CD8+ Simpson's diversity was found between patients and healthy controls (P=0.060).

In this study, sorted CD4+ and CD8+ T cells from the blood of healthy subjects and of severe aplastic anemia patients had their TCR repertoires deep-sequenced. Ficoll-Paque density gradient centrifugation was used to isolate peripheral blood mononuclear cells. Before DNA was extracted, CD4+ and CD8+ T cells were sorted using either FACS or magnetic beads. The junction shows trimming of 5 bases on V and 4 bases on J, and the gene matches do not reach 10 bases of it. Taken from the germline V gene, the CDR1 and CDR2 loops are SGHTA and FQGNSA. The CDR3 goes from the cysteine to the phenylalanine over 15 residues. CDR3 DNA is the only sequence kept; it has 45 bases, read in frame from the first base. Notes on this clonotype: Its antigen is currently not known. No much larger clonotype is one base removed from it; base qualities were not supplied.

Recombination linked TRBV7-2 to TRBJ1-1; the central 7 bases match TRBD1. This clonotype was sampled from a human donor in good health. Sample: sorted CD4+, CD8+, or CD8+CD57+ T cells (not recorded which) from PBMCs. The nucleotide sequence reads TGTGCCAGCAGCCCCAGACAGGGTTGGGGCACTGAAGCTTTCTTT. This gives the protein CASSPRQGWGTEAFF.